This entry features one T cell receptor (beta chain) sequence. What it binds is unknown. Trimming left V 5 bases short and J 2 bases short, with 10 bases between. The CDR3 sequence is 12 residues long. The germline V gene encodes CDR1 SQVTM and CDR2 ANQGSEA. Each cDNA molecule carried a unique molecular identifier. MiXCR, run by TCRdb on the 5' RACE reads, gives a single entry per CDR3 protein. Altogether over 90,000 distinct CDR3 sequences are present, around 13% being singletons, with the ten largest covering roughly 6.2%. The entry originates in a study of early T cells in non-severe SARS-CoV-2 infection. Study background: Sequencing input comprised bulk RNA from unsorted whole blood; chain pairing was not available. The study's findings and limits: VDJdb-based matching was biased toward anti-spike CD8 responses and missed private and CD4 specificities.

The clonotype comes from an adult who was a healthcare worker with PCR-confirmed SARS-CoV-2 infection or an uninfected control (not recorded which). The rearrangement joins TRBV29-1 to TRBJ2-7; D possibly corresponds to TRBD1 (6 bases). Sequencing used whole blood. Written as DNA, the CDR3 is TGCAGCGTTAGGACAGTAACCTACGAGCAGTACTTC. It is translated as CSVRTVTYEQYF.